The sequence of this T cell receptor (beta chain) was determined in a study of siplizumab effects on memory and regulatory T cells. Study-wide results and caveats: The Treg-derived share of mappable alloreactive CD4+ clones averaged roughly 64% with siplizumab and under 30% in controls. Siplizumab brought about a significant reduction in alloreactive sequences traceable to unstimulated CD4+ memory cells. The authors mapped only a minor fraction of alloreactive clones to unstimulated subsets.

Germline V CDR1 and CDR2: LNHDA, SQIVND (reference sequence). J gave up 0 bases and V 3 bases, and 4 bases lay outside the gene matches. The CDR3 contains 18 residues. Profiled with immunoSEQ multiplex PCR; TCRdb holds only in-frame clones, not every one. Seen here are about 62,000 clones, around three quarters observed once, and the top ten hold about 0.42%. This clone was found a few times. The antigen is undetermined. This TCR derives from a human donor in good health. The rearrangement uses TRBV19 and TRBJ2-6, with 11 bases identical to TRBD2. Sequenced sample: memory CD4+ T cells sorted from blood. The CDR3 coding sequence is TGTGCCAGTAGTATTGGACTAGCGGGTCGCTCTGGGGCCAACGTCCTGACTTTC. Protein product: CASSIGLAGRSGANVLTF.